This T cell receptor (beta chain) was identified during a study of cytomegalovirus exposure and HLA in healthy donors. Study-wide results and caveats: Later analysis identified several of the most significant clusters that appeared linked to common viral pathogens. The study found most TCR sequences rare, yet found some public TCRs in many donors. About 90% or about 30% of the time was how often most TCR beta V segments were productive, according to an earlier analysis. Some V segments could not be told apart, so they were left out, TRBV6-2 and TRBV6-3 among them.

Germline assignment: CDR1 PRHDT and CDR2 FYEKMQ (reference sequence). CDR3 length: 19 amino acids. Germline trimming cut 2 bases from V and 0 bases from J; bases unmatched to any gene: 9. This clone came up a few times. Antigen specificity is unknown. It was with 60 Vbeta and 13 Jbeta primers that the PCR ran. The repertoire was sequenced with immunoSEQ multiplex PCR; TCRdb's copy has only in-frame clones and lacks some. The sample lists more than 140,000 clones, around 73% occurring once. Sequenced material: PBMCs. The TCR comes from a female donor in good health and CMV-seronegative. This chain connects TRBV13 to TRBJ2-1; 11 bases map to TRBD2. The chain's CDR3 is CASSLSLRLAGHSYNEQFF. In DNA form, the CDR3 reads TGTGCCAGCAGCTTAAGCCTTAGACTAGCGGGACACTCCTACAATGAGCAGTTCTTC.